The rows below give T cell receptor beta chains drawn from one sample of a study of blood T cell repertoires in COVID-19. Sequencing used immunoSEQ multiplex PCR; TCRdb keeps in-frame clones, though not all of them. The data hold fewer than 250,000 clones, with around 84% observed a single time. Source material: PBMCs or T cells enriched from blood (not recorded which). The source of these receptors is a woman under 40 who had been exposed to COVID-19. CDR3s include the opening cysteine and the closing phenylalanine or tryptophan. A D gene is named only where the DNA matches it firmly. Expanded clones are given a class, and other clones once, few, many or no size at all.

V	D	J	length	size	DNA	CDR3
TRBV4-1	-	TRBJ2-3	14	-	TGCGCCAGCCGGGGGGACATTCCGACAGATACGCAGTATTTT	CASRGDIPTDTQYF
TRBV9	-	TRBJ2-2	16	-	TGTGCCAGCAGCGTAGAAACAGTACGAGCCACCGGGGAGCTGTTTTTT	CASSVETVRATGELFF
TRBV27	TRBD1	TRBJ2-7	16	-	TGTGCCAGCAGTTTATTAAGGACAGGGGCGAACCTTCGGCAGTACTTC	CASSLLRTGANLRQYF
TRBV7-2	-	TRBJ2-2	14	-	TGTGCCAGCAGCTTAGACAGATACACCGGGGAGCTGTTTTTT	CASSLDRYTGELFF
TRBV18	TRBD1	TRBJ2-7	15	-	TGTGCCAGCTCACTGGGGACAGGGGGGACCTACGAGCAGTACTTC	CASSLGTGGTYEQYF
TRBV7-9	TRBD1	TRBJ1-1	13	-	TGTGCCAGCAGCTTGACAGGGACCCTTGAAGCTTTCTTT	CASSLTGTLEAFF
TRBV10-2	TRBD1	TRBJ2-7	13	-	TGCGCCAGCAGAGACAGGGGGCGTGGGGAGCAGTACTTC	CASRDRGRGEQYF
TRBV6-2/TRBV6-3	TRBD1	TRBJ1-2	14	-	TGTGCCAGCAGTTACGGGGGACAGCCGGATGGCTACACCTTC	CASSYGGQPDGYTF
TRBV5-4	-	TRBJ2-1	11	-	TGTGCCAGCAGCTCCGGTTTTGAGCAGTTCTTC	CASSSGFEQFF
TRBV10-3	TRBD1	TRBJ1-6	15	few	TGTGCCATCGGGACAGGGGAGGGGAGTAATTCACCCCTCCACTTT	CAIGTGEGSNSPLHF
TRBV18	-	TRBJ2-1	14	-	TGTGCCAGCTCACCCCAGGGCTCCTACAATGAGCAGTTCTTC	CASSPQGSYNEQFF
TRBV19	TRBD1	TRBJ2-3	16	-	TGTGCCAGTATGGCCCCCGGGACAGCTAACACAGATACGCAGTATTTT	CASMAPGTANTDTQYF
TRBV19	TRBD1	TRBJ1-2	18	-	TGTGCCAGTAGTTCCGCTGAAAGGGGACAGGGGAAGAACTATGGCTACACCTTC	CASSSAERGQGKNYGYTF
TRBV7-3	-	TRBJ2-2	17	-	TGTGCCAGCAGCCCCGCAGGACATTCAGCGAACACCGGGGAGCTGTTTTTT	CASSPAGHSANTGELFF